This T cell receptor beta chain originates from a study of shared clonotypes between healthy human individuals. Method: immunoSEQ multiplex PCR; TCRdb's copy keeps in-frame clones and lacks some. Of 1.5 million to 2.5 million clones listed, about 95% were seen once; the top ten hold roughly 1.2%. Terminally differentiated effector memory CD45RA+ cells were excluded by CCR7 positive selection of CD45RO-negative cells. This receptor was identified in a young man in good health. What was sequenced was naive CD8+ T cells sorted from blood.

The CDR3 sequence: CASSSLDRGLETQYF. The CDR3 DNA follows: TGTGCCAGCAGCTCCTTGGACAGGGGGCTGGAGACCCAGTACTTC. The chain is built from TRBV7-9 and TRBJ2-5, with 11 bases lining up with TRBD1. The junction had 6 bases not matched to a gene; V was cut back by 4 bases and J by 5 bases. The length of the CDR3 is 15 residues. Germline V CDR1 and CDR2: SEHNR, FQNEAQ (reference sequence).